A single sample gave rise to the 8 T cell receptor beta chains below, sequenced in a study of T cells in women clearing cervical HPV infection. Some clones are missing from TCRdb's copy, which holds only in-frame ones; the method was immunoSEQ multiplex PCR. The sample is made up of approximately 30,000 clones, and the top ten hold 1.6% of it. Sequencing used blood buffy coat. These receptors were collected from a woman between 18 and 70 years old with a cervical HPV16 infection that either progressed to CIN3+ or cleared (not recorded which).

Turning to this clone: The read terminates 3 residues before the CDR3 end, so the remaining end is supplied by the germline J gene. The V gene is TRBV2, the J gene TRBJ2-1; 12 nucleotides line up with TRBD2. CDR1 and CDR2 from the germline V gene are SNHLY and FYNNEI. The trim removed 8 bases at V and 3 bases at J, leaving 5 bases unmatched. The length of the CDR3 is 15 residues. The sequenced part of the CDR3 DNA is TGTGCCAGCCAACGACTAGCGGGAGTCTACAATGAG. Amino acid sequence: CASQRLAGVYNE. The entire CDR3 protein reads CASQRLAGVYNEQFF.

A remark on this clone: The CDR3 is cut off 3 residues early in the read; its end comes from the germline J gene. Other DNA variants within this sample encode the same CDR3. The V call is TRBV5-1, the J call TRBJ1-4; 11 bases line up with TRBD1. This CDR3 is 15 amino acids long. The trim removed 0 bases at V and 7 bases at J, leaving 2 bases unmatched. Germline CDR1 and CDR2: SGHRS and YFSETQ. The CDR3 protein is CASSLAGTGGEKLFF. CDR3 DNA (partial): TGCGCCAGCAGCTTGGCCGGGACAGGGGGTGAAAAA.

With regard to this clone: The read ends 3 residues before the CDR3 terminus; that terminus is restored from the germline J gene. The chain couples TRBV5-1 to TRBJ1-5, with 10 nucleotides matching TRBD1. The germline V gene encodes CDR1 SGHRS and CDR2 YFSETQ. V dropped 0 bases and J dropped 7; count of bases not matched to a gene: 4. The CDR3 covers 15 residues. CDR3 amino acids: CASSLEGQGSQPQHF. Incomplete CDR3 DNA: TGCGCCAGCAGCTTGGAGGGACAGGGGAGCCAGCCC. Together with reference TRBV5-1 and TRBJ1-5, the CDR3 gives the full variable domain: KAGVTQTPRYLIKTRGQQVTLSCSPISGHRSVSWYQQTPGQGLQFLFEYFSETQRNKGNFPGRFSGRQFSNSRSEMNVSTLELGDSALYLCASSLEGQGSQPQHFGDGTRLSIL.

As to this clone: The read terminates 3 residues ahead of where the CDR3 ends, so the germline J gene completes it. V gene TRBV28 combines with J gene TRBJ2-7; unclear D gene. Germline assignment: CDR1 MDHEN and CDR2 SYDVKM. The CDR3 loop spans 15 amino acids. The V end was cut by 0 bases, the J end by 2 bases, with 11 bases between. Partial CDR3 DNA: TGTGCCAGCAGTTTATGGTCAGGCCCCACCTACGAG. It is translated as CASSLWSGPTYE. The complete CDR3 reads CASSLWSGPTYEQYF.

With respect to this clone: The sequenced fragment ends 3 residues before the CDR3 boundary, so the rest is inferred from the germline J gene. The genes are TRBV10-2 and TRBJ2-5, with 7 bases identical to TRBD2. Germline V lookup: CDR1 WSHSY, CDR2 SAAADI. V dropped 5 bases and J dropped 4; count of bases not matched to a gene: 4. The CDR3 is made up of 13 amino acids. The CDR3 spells CASSSLAIETQYF. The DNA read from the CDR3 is TGCGCCAGCAGTTCACTAGCGATAGAGACC.

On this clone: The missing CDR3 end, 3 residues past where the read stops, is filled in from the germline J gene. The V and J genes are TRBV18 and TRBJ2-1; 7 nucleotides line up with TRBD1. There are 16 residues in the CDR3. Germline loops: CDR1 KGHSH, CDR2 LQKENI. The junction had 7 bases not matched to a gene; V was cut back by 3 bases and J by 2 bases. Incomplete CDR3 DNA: TGTGCCAGCTCACCGGGACAGAACCCCACCTACAATGAG. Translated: CASSPGQNPTYNE. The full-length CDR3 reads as CASSPGQNPTYNEQFF.

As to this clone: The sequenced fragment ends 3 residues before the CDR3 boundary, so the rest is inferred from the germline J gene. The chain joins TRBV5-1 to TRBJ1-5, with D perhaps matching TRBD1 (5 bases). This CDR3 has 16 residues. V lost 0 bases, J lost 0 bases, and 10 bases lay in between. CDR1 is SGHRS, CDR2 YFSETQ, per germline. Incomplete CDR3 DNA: TGCGCCAGCAGCTTGGGGGCGGGGGATAGCAATCAGCCC. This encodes CASSLGAGDSNQP. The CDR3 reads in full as CASSLGAGDSNQPQHF.

The CDR3 sequence is CSVVGTTQYF. The CDR3 bases that were read are TGCAGCGTTGTAGGGACAACC. The chain recombines TRBV29-1 with TRBJ2-5; a possible D gene is TRBD1 (6 bases). The DNA ends 3 residues before the CDR3 does, and the rest of the CDR3 is filled in from the germline J gene. The CDR3 runs 10 residues. Germline CDR1 is SQVTM and CDR2 is ANQGSEA. The whole variable domain, remainder taken from reference TRBV29-1 and TRBJ2-5, is SAVISQKPSRDICQRGTSLTIQCQVDSQVTMMFWYRQQPGQSLTLIATANQGSEATYESGFVIDKFPISRPNLTFSTLTVSNMSPEDSSIYLCSVVGTTQYFGPGTRLLVL.